This T cell receptor (beta chain) was sequenced for a study of T-cell reconstitution after alpha-beta-depleted transplantation in children (dated by TCRdb to about 2016). Regarding the complete study: The study quantitatively tracked T-cell immune reconstitution after TCRalphabeta/CD19-depleted allogeneic hematopoietic cell transplantation in children using TCR repertoire profiling.

CDR1 SEHNR and CDR2 FQNEAQ are derived from the germline V gene (reference sequence). The CDR3 runs 12 residues from the cysteine to the phenylalanine. The only DNA kept is the CDR3, 36 bases in frame from the first base. Deletion took 3 bases off V and 7 bases off J, with a span of 7 bases between the germline ends. The treatment or condition tag for this specimen amounts to: allogeneic hematopoietic cell transplantation with graft depleted of TCRalphabeta T cells and CD19 B cells. The transplant recipients were children given TCRalphabeta/CD19-depleted allogeneic hematopoietic cell grafts. This clonotype was seen more than once but under ten times. Its antigen remains unidentified. No qualities accompany the bases; no much larger clone lies one base away. Here is what the overall study found, with its caveats: Apparently early alphabetaT-cell count recovery about two months after transplant reportedly relied on only several hundred rapidly expanded clones derived from non-depleted graft cells. Over subsequent months, a decline in hyperexpanded clone frequencies was noted, and after one year, T-cell counts and TCRbeta diversity were mostly ascribed to newly produced T cells. In some patients, the high TCRbeta diversity seen at day 60 was put down to recipient T cells and intrathymic progenitors that had survived conditioning.

Library creation used PCR. The reads were generated on an Illumina HiSeq 2500. TCR library preparation used molecular barcoding, with unique molecular identifiers applied to normalize quantification of the TCRbeta repertoire. TCRdb itself trimmed the public reads at Q25 with fastp, ran MiXCR and retained productive beta chains. Duplicate CDR3 protein sequences are folded into a single record with the most common DNA and genes. In this sample the table shows fewer than 750,000 distinct CDR3 sequences, roughly 23% of which occur a single time. Clones ranked in the top ten supply roughly 14% of the sample.

This sample comprised PBMCs, mostly from graft donor cells, obtained 360 days after TCRalphabeta/CD19-depleted stem cell transplant. This receptor was identified in a boy under two years old who had a stem cell transplant for acute myeloid leukemia, so the T cells may come from the graft donor. In this chain, TRBV7-9 is recombined with TRBJ1-5, with no reliable assignment of the D segment. The nucleotide sequence is TGTGCCAGCAGCTTCGAAGCGCAGCCCCAGCATTTT. Its protein reads: CASSFEAQPQHF.